This T cell receptor beta chain comes out of a study of identical twins. Findings and limits, study-wide: Researchers reported weaker excess twin sharing in beta out-of-frame sequences.

Addition of a universal primer site occurred through template switching, and cDNA carried unique molecular identifiers. TCRdb recomputed calls from the 5' RACE reads with MiXCR, one row per CDR3 protein. The table lists 700,000 or so distinct CDR3 sequences, 20% to 25% of them singletons. This clonotype was detected ten times or more. Its antigen is as yet unknown. V lost 4 bases and J lost 4, with 14 bases in between. CDR1 SGHRS and CDR2 YFSETQ come from the germline V gene. The CDR3 covers 14 residues. The same specimen was also included in a second study, on T cells expressing NK-cell markers. This second report adds: Most of the eight sequenced donors were classified as HCMV-seropositive, and one was classified as seronegative. Where several donors were concerned, these clonotypes also led the CD3+CD56-NKG2C+ fraction.

This receptor was obtained from a young woman in good health. Sequencing was performed on PBMCs. The gene calls are TRBV5-1 and TRBJ1-1; D remains ambiguous. CDR3 amino acids: CASSALSVSTEAFF. DNA of the CDR3: TGCGCCAGCAGCGCACTTTCTGTTAGCACTGAAGCTTTCTTT.